This T cell receptor (beta chain) was profiled in a study of blood T cells in healthy people across ages. Study-wide points: The fall in TCR beta diversity per million T cells was roughly linear with age.

Trimming took 5 bases from V and 9 from J; bases not matched to a gene: 9. CDR1 is MNHEY and CDR2 is SMNVEV in the germline V gene (reference sequence). This CDR3 has 16 residues. Turning to this clonotype: Its antigen is unidentified.

A second about 7 to 11 cycle PCR used barcoded and J-beta primers. Each cDNA molecule was tagged by a template-switch adaptor that had 12 random nucleotides. MiXCR, applied by TCRdb to the 5' RACE reads, yields one record per CDR3 protein. The table lists around 780,000 distinct CDR3 sequences, approximately 60% of them singletons. The genes are TRBV27 and TRBJ2-1; TRBD2 agrees at 14 bases. The sample comprised blood. The source of this sequence is a man aged 35-49 years in good health. The CDR3 spells CASSPRLAGGQSEQFF. CDR3 DNA sequence: TGTGCCAGCAGTCCTAGACTAGCGGGGGGGCAGAGTGAGCAGTTCTTC.